This T cell receptor beta chain was documented in a study of T cells in Graves' hyperthyroidism and ophthalmopathy (dated by TCRdb to between 2018 and 2020). General notes on the study: Peripheral blood samples were taken at the time of initial diagnosis, prior to any treatment. A discovery cohort of about a hundred patients, approximately 44 with Graves' ophthalmopathy and over 55 with stable Graves' hyperthyroidism, was used to find distinguishing TCR V-J signatures. Prospective prediction of ophthalmopathy was tested in an independent validation cohort consisting of about 20 hyperthyroidism patients and 15 to 17 patients who later progressed to ophthalmopathy. For training and testing, the approximately 97 patients in the discovery cohort were randomly divided in a 7:3 ratio. In several Graves' hyperthyroidism patients, the study also compared T-cell repertoires from thyroid tissue with T-cell repertoires from blood. Once sampling was done, hyperthyroidism patients were given methimazole at a starting dose of 30 mg daily, whereas ophthalmopathy patients were given high-dose intravenous methylprednisolone. TCR Vbeta CDR3 sequencing of 120 to 150 peripheral blood samples (43 ophthalmopathy, around 80 hyperthyroidism and around 17 progressor patients) is reported in the paper.

Cut back by 7 bases and 0 bases, the V and J ends lie 12 bases apart. The CDR3 goes from the cysteine to the phenylalanine over 14 residues. The read is trimmed to its CDR3 DNA, 42 bases read in frame from base 1. CDR1 and CDR2 are drawn from the germline V gene (reference sequence): LNHDA, SQIVND. The TCR beta CDR3 regions were amplified from the RNA transcripts. The TCR CDR3 was subjected to a first round of RT-PCR using the HTBI primer set and the Qiagen OneStep RT-PCR kit. The libraries were constructed in a second round of multiplex PCR and then size-selected and purified. Sequencing of the libraries was done on an Illumina HiSeq2000 using paired-end 100 bp reads. The source study handled its data this way. SOAPnuke was used to process the raw data, with reads discarded if the reads contained adapters or uncalled bases, had a mean Phred below 15, or lacked an exact constant-primer or identifier match. High-quality paired reads were merged with COPE v1.2.5, and unique nucleotide sequences were defined as clonotypes. Clonotypes were aligned to IMGT TRBV, TRBD and TRBJ reference segments using MiTCR v1.1. Analysis was restricted to V-J combinations with a frequency above 0.0001, which covered roughly 99% of repertoires. A TCS score was defined as the ratio between F50 (clonal expansion) and ExV (chaos), using BLOSUM62-based TCRdist between CDR3 peptides within each V-J. Welch's t-statistics and random forest reduced fewer than 600 V-J features to 10 to 15, which were used in a naive Bayes classifier (R e1071). Clones were called with MiXCR by TCRdb after fastp trimmed the public reads at Q25, and only in-frame beta chains were retained. When rows share a CDR3 protein, they turn into one entry using the most common DNA and genes. The V and J calls shown here were made by TCRdb, not taken from the authors' results. This sample comprises 250,000 to 300,000 distinct CDR3 sequences, 14% to 15% of them detected only once. Of the sample, 10% to 15% is held by the ten largest clones.

The table lists this clonotype with many counts. No cognate antigen has been identified for it. No much larger clone exists at a distance of one base, and base qualities are not known. The hyperthyroidism patients were between 18 and 65 years old and newly diagnosed, with a disease duration of less than 2 months. The study excluded patients with uncontrolled infections, other autoimmune diseases, pregnancy or lactation. Clinical symptoms, serum thyroxine and TRAb, thyroid ultrasound, and orbital computed tomography formed the basis for the diagnoses. Blood from progressor patients was drawn when they were first diagnosed with hyperthyroidism, before any ophthalmopathy symptoms appeared. Ficoll-Paque density gradient centrifugation was used to isolate PBMCs from approximately 10 ml of fresh peripheral blood. Patients classed as progressors first received a Graves' hyperthyroidism diagnosis and then went on to develop ophthalmopathy during follow-up. Trizol reagent was used to extract total RNA, and RNA quality was then checked on an Agilent 2100 Bioanalyzer.

Broader findings and caveats from the paper: No statistical method was used to set the sample size in advance, and investigators knew the group allocation. During validation, the model predicted progression to ophthalmopathy a median of roughly six months ahead of onset, with roughly 65% sensitivity and 72% to 80% specificity. In cross-validation, a model built on a 13 V-J signature told ophthalmopathy apart from stable hyperthyroidism with 87.88% sensitivity and 81% to 82% specificity, and in testing the same model reached 80%/75%. Most expanded thyroid clonotypes (frequency above 0.001) were also detected in blood, a finding suggesting that blood repertoires may reflect thyroid immune responses.

The source is a woman between 35 and 50 years old with Graves' hyperthyroidism that later progressed to Graves' ophthalmopathy. Sequencing was performed on blood. Here the chain combines TRBV19 and TRBJ1-1; the D segment cannot be called with confidence. The DNA reads TGTGCCAGTAACGCTCGGAGGATGAACACTGAAGCTTTCTTT. Its translation is CASNARRMNTEAFF.